Listed below are T cell receptor beta chains from one sample, sequenced in a study of cytomegalovirus exposure and HLA in healthy donors. Sequencing used immunoSEQ multiplex PCR; TCRdb keeps in-frame clones, though not all of them. The sample contains around 130,000 clones, around 80% of which appear only once. Sequencing was performed on PBMCs. The receptors shown here come from a woman aged 18-29 years in good health and CMV-seronegative. CDR3s include the opening cysteine and the closing phenylalanine or tryptophan. Fields, in order: J gene, V gene, CDR3 protein.

TRBJ1-2 TRBV2 CASRLGTGGSFRDNYGYTF
TRBJ1-1 TRBV5-1 CASSGNQGGTEAFF
TRBJ2-7 TRBV15 CATSRVRGQGIDEQYF
TRBJ1-4 TRBV5-4 CASSLRGMTNEKLFF
TRBJ2-1 TRBV18 CASSSRERGYNEQFF
TRBJ1-5 TRBV18 CASSSQGASNQPQHF
TRBJ1-1 TRBV5-6 CASSLEPGSEAFF
TRBJ1-5 TRBV5-6 CASSLLGGPVNQPQHF
TRBJ2-1 TRBV7-9 CATLGAPSGPYPYNEQFF
TRBJ2-5 TRBV6-5 CASSYSPDSGETQYF
TRBJ2-2 TRBV5-1 CASSLGQGDTGELFF
TRBJ2-3 TRBV5-4 CASSPVGGRTDTQYF
TRBJ2-7 TRBV7-9 CASSLAGVAPNYEQYF
TRBJ2-3 TRBV30 CAWRTSGPTDTQYF
TRBJ1-1 TRBV30 CAWIEGAAEAFF
TRBJ1-1 TRBV2 CASRERGKGDTEAFF
TRBJ2-1 TRBV5-1 CASSWEEREYEQFF
TRBJ2-5 TRBV25-1 CASSLQETQYF
TRBJ2-1 TRBV27 CASSFEGTGLLEQFF
TRBJ2-1 TRBV5-1 CASSLLVAGGPGEQFF
TRBJ2-2 TRBV5-1 CASTYLGLAGVAGELFF
TRBJ2-7 TRBV30 CAWKRDSHSYEQYF
TRBJ1-2 TRBV29-1 CSVGGFGGQGDGYTF
TRBJ2-1 TRBV4-2 CASSQEWLAGTYNEQFF
TRBJ1-1 TRBV30 CAQNRGPVETEAFF
TRBJ1-2 TRBV2 CASSAVSLSYGYTF
TRBJ1-4 TRBV28 CASSFTRTGGNEKLFF
TRBJ2-1 TRBV10-2 CASSNSGTFFF
TRBJ1-5 TRBV6-6 CASSYAADQPQHF
TRBJ2-5 TRBV11-3 CASSLRSNRAEETQYF
TRBJ2-6 TRBV5-5 CASHSRPSGANVLTF
TRBJ2-6 TRBV6-1 CASRFTETGANVLTF
TRBJ1-3 TRBV6-6 CASSRGGSGNTIYF
TRBJ1-2 TRBV2 CASSEAAGVKDGYTF
TRBJ2-3 TRBV4-1 CASSQGLAGGFADTQYF
TRBJ2-7 TRBV5-1 CASSLVGGTQSYEQYF
TRBJ2-1 TRBV10-3 CAISAYLAGGPNEQFF
TRBJ2-1 TRBV7-8 CASSSPGLAGSVEQFF
TRBJ2-1 TRBV5-1 CASTPGVASYNEQFF
TRBJ2-5 TRBV6-5 CASSYNPDSRGTQYF
TRBJ2-2 TRBV5-4 CASRLGQGLNTGELFF
TRBJ2-3 TRBV4-2 CASSPKVRTSGSKDTQYF
TRBJ1-1 TRBV6-1 CASKETGGAWAEAFF
TRBJ2-7 TRBV5-6 CASSSGLAGGYF
TRBJ1-4 TRBV5-1 CASSPDSGNEKLFF